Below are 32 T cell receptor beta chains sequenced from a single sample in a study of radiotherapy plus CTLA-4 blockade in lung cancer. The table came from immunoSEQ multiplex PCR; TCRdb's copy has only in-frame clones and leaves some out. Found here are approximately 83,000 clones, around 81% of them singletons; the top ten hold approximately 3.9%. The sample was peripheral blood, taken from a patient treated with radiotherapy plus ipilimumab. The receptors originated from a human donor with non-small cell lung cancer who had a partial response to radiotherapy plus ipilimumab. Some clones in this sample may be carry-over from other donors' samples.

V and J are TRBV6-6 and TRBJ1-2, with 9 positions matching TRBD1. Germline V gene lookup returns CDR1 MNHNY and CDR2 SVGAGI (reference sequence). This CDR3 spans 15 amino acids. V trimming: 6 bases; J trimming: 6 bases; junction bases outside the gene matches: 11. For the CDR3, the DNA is TGTGCCAGCAGACCACCTAGGACAGGGGCGGATGGCTACACCTTC. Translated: CASRPPRTGADGYTF.

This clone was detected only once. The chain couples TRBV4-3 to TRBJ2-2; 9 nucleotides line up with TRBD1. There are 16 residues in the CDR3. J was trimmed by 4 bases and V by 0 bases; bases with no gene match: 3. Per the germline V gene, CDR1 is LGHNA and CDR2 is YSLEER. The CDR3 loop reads CASSQEQGAGTGELFF. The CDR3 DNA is TGCGCCAGCAGCCAAGAACAGGGGGCCGGCACCGGGGAGCTGTTTTTT.

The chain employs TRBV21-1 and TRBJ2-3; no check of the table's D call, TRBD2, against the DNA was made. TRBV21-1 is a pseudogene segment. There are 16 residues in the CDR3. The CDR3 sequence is CASSRKTPTRTDTQYF. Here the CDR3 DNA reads TGTGCCAGCAGCAGAAAGACTCCTACTAGGACAGATACGCAGTATTTT.

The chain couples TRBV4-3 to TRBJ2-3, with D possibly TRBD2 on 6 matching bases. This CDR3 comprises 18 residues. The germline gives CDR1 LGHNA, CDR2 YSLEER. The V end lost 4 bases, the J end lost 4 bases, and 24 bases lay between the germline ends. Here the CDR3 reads CASSRAPTGSGGADTQYF. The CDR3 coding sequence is TGCGCCAGCAGCCGAGCTCCCACCGGGTCCGGAGGGGCAGATACGCAGTATTTT.

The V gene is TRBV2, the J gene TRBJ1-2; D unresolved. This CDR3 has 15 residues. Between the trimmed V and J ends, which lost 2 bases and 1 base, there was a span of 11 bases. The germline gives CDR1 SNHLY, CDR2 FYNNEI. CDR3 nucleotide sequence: TGTGCCAGCAGTGAATATAACCTCAGTAACTATGGCTACACCTTC. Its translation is CASSEYNLSNYGYTF. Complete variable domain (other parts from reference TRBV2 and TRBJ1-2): EPEVTQTPSHQVTQMGQEVILRCVPISNHLYFYWYRQILGQKVEFLVSFYNNEISEKSEIFDDQFSVERPDGSNFTLKIRSTKLEDSAMYFCASSEYNLSNYGYTFGSGTRLTVV.

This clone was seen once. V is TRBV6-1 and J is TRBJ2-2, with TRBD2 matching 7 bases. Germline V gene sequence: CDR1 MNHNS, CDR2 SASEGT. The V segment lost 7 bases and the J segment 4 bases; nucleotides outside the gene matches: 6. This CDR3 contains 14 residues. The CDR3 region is CASTPQRGTGELFF. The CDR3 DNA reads TGTGCCAGCACCCCCCAGCGGGGCACCGGGGAGCTGTTTTTT.

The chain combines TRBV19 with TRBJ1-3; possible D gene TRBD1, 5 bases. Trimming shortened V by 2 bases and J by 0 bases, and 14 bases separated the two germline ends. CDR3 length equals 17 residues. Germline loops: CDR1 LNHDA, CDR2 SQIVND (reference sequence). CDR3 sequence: CASSIPPGRYSGNTIYF. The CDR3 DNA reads TGTGCCAGTAGTATACCCCCAGGGCGATACTCTGGAAACACCATATATTTT.

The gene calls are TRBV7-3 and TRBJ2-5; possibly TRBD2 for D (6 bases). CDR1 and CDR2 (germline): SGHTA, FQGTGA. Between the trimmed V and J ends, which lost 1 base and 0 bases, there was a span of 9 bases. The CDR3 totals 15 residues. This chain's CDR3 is CASSLNGGNQETQYF. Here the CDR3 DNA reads TGTGCCAGCAGCTTAAATGGGGGGAACCAAGAGACCCAGTACTTC.

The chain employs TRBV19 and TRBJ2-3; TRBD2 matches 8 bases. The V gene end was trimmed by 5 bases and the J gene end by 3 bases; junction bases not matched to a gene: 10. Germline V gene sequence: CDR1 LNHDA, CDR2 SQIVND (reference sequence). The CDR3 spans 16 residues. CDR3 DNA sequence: TGTGCCAGTAGTTCGTTAAGCGGGAGAGGGACAGATACGCAGTATTTT. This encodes CASSSLSGRGTDTQYF.

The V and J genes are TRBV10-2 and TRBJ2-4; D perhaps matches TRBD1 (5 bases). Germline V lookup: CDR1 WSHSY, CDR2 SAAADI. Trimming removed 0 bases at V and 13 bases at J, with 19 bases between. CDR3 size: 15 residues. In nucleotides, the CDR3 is TGCGCCAGCAGTGAGTCGTTCAGCGTGGGGCAGCCCCAGTACTTC. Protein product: CASSESFSVGQPQYF.

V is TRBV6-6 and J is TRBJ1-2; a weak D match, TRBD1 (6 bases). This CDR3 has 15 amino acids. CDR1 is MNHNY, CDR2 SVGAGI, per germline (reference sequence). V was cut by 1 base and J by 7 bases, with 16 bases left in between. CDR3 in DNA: TGTGCCAGCAGTTACTGGGAGGGGGGGGGTGGTGGCTACACCTTC. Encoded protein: CASSYWEGGGGGYTF.

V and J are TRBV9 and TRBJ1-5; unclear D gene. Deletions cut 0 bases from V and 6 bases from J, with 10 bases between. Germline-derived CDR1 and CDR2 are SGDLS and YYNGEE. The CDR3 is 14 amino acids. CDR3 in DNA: TGTGCCAGCAGCGTAGACGGGATGGGTCAGCCCCAGCATTTT. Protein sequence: CASSVDGMGQPQHF.

CDR3 bases: TGTGCCAGCAGCTTGGCCGGGGGTAGTGGCTACACCTTC. Its translation is CASSLAGGSGYTF. The chain couples TRBV5-6 to TRBJ1-2; D is possibly TRBD1 (5 bases). There are 13 residues in the CDR3. Germline V CDR1 and CDR2: SGHDT, YYEEEE. V lost 0 bases, J lost 7 bases, and 10 bases lay in between.

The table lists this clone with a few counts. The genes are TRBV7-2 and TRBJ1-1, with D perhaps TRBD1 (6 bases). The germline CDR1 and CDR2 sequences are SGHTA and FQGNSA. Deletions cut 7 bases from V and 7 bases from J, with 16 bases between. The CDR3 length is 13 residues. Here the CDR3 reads CASTYGGPREAFF. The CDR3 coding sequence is TGTGCCAGCACCTACGGGGGGCCCCGTGAAGCTTTCTTT.

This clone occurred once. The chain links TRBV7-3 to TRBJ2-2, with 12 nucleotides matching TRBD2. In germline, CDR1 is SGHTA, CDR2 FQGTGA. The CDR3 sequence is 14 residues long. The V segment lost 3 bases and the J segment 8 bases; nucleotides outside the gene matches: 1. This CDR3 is CASSLTSGGGELFF. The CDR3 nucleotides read TGTGCCAGCAGCTTGACTAGCGGGGGAGGGGAGCTGTTTTTT.

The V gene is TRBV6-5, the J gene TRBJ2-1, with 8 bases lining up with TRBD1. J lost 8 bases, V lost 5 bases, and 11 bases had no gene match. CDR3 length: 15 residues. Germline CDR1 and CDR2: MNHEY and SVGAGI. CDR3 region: CASSGWDRRVDEQFF. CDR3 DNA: TGTGCCAGCAGTGGCTGGGACAGGCGGGTCGATGAGCAGTTCTTC.

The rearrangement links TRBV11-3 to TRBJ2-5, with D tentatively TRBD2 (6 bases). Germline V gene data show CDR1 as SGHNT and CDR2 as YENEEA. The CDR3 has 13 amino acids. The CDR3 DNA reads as TGTGCATCGGCTAGCGAGCTCTTGGAGACCCAGTACTTC. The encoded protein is CASASELLETQYF.

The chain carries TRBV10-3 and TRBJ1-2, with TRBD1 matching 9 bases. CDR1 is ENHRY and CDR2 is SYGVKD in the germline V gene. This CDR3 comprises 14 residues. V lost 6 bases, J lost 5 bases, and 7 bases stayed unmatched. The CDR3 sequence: CAIRDRGNRYGYTF. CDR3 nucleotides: TGTGCCATCAGGGACAGGGGAAATAGATATGGCTACACCTTC.

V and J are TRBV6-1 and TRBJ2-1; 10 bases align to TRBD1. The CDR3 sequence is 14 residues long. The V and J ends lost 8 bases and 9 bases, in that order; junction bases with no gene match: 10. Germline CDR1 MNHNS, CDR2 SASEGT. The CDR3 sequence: CASVGGDRGGEQFF. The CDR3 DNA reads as TGTGCCAGCGTTGGTGGGGACAGGGGCGGTGAGCAGTTCTTC.

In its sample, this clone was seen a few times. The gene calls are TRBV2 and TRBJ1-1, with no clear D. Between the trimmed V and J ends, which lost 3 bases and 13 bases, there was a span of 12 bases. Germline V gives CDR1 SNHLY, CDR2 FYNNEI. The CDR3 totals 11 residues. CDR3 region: CASSEYGIDFF. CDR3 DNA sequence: TGTGCCAGCAGTGAGTACGGGATCGATTTCTTT.

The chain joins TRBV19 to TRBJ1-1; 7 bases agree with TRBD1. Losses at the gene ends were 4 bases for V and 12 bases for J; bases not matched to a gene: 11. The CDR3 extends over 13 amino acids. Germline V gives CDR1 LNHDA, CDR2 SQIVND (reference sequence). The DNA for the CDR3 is TGTGCCAGTAGTACTCCGGGACAGTCTCATCCTTTCTTT. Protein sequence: CASSTPGQSHPFF.

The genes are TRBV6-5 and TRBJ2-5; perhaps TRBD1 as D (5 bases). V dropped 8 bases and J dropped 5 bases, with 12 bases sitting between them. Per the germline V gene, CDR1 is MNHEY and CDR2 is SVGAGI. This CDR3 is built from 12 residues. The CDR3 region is CASGRGTETQYF. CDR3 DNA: TGTGCCAGCGGAAGGGGTACGGAGACCCAGTACTTC.

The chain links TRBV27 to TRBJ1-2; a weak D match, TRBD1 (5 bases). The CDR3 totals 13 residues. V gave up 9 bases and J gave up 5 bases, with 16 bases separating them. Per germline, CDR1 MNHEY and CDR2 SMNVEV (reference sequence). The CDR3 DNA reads TGTGCCAGTCAGCCAAGGGGTCCATATGGCTACACCTTC. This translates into CASQPRGPYGYTF.

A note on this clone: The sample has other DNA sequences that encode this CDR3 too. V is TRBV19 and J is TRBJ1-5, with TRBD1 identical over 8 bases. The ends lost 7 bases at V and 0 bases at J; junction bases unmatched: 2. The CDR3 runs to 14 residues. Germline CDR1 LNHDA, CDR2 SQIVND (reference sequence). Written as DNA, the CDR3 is TGTGCCAGTACAGGGGGCTATAGCAATCAGCCCCAGCATTTT. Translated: CASTGGYSNQPQHF.

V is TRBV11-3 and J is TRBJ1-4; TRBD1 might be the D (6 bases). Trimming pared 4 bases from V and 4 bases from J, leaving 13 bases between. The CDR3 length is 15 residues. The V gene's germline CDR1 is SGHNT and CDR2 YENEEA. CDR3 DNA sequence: TGTGCCAGCAGCTCAGGGGAGCTAGTTAATGAAAAACTGTTTTTT. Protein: CASSSGELVNEKLFF.

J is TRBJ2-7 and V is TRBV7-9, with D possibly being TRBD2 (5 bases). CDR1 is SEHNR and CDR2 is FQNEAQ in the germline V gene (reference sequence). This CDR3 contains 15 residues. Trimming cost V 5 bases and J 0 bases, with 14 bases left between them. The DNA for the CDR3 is TGTGCCAGCAGCCCCGACGGGGTAAGCTCCTACGAGCAGTACTTC. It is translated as CASSPDGVSSYEQYF. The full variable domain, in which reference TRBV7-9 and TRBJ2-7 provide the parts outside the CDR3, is DTGVSQNPRHKITKRGQNVTFRCDPISEHNRLYWYRQTLGQGPEFLTYFQNEAQLEKSRLLSDRFSAERPKGSFSTLEIQRTEQGDSAMYLCASSPDGVSSYEQYFGPGTRLTVT.

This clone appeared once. CDR3 in DNA: TGTGCCAGCAGCCACGTCGGGGTTGATGGCTACACCTTC. Amino acid sequence: CASSHVGVDGYTF. This chain uses TRBV4-2 with TRBJ1-2, with no clear D. The CDR3 extends over 13 amino acids. Germline V gene data show CDR1 as LGHNA and CDR2 as YNFKEQ. V lost 3 bases to trimming and J lost 6 bases, with 11 bases between them.

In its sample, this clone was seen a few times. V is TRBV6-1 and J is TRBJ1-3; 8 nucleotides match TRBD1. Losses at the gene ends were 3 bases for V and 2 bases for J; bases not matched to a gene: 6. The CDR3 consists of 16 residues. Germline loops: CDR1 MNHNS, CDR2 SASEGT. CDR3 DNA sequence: TGTGCCAGCAGTGATCAGGGGGCGAGCGCTGGAAACACCATATATTTT. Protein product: CASSDQGASAGNTIYF.

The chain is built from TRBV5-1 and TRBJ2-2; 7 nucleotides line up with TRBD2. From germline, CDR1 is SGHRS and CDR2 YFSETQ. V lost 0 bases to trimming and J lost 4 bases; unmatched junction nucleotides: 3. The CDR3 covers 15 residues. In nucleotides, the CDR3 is TGCGCCAGCAGCTTGGCCTCTAGCGGCACCGGGGAGCTGTTTTTT. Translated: CASSLASSGTGELFF.

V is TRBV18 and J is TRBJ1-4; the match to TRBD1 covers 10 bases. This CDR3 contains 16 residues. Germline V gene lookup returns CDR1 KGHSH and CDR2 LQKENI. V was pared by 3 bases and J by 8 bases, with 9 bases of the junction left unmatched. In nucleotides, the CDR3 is TGTGCCAGCTCACCCCGTTGGACAGGGGGACGGGAAAAACTGTTTTTT. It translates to CASSPRWTGGREKLFF.

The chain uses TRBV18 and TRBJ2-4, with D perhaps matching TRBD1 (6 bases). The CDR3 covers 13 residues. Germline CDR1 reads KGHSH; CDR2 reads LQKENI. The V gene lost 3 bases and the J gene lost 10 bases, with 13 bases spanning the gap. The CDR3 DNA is TGTGCCAGCTCACCCGGGACACCCTCTATTCAGTACTTC. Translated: CASSPGTPSIQYF.

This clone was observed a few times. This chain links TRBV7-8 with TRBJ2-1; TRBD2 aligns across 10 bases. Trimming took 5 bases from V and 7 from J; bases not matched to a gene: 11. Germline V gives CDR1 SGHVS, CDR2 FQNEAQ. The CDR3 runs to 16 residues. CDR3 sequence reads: CASSPRRAGGINEQFF. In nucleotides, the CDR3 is TGTGCCAGCAGCCCCAGGAGAGCGGGAGGGATAAATGAGCAGTTCTTC.